The 21 T cell receptor beta chains below were found in one sample sequenced in a study of chemoradiotherapy in HPV16-positive cancers. The assay was immunoSEQ multiplex PCR, and TCRdb's table has in-frame clones only and misses some. The repertoire holds over 35,000 clones, with around 82% as singletons. This specimen was blood, taken from a patient who underwent chemoradiotherapy. The receptors were gathered from a human donor with HPV-associated anogenital cancer.

V and J are TRBV19 and TRBJ2-3; 7 bases match TRBD1. The V gene's germline CDR1 is LNHDA and CDR2 SQIVND (reference sequence). Trimming removed 4 bases from V and 2 bases from J; junction bases left unmatched: 6. The CDR3 sequence is 15 residues long. The DNA for the CDR3 is TGTGCCAGTAGTAGGGGACAGATCAACACAGATACGCAGTATTTT. Translation: CASSRGQINTDTQYF. The variable domain in full, with the rest retrieved from reference TRBV19 and TRBJ2-3, is DGGITQSPKYLFRKEGQNVTLSCEQNLNHDAMYWYRQDPGQGLRLIYYSQIVNDFQKGDIAEGYSVSREKKESFPLTVTSAQKNPTAFYLCASSRGQINTDTQYFGPGTRLTVL.

The chain uses TRBV6-5 and TRBJ2-1; D is perhaps TRBD1 (5 bases). The CDR3 covers 13 residues. The germline V and J ends were trimmed by 5 bases and 3 bases, with 8 bases remaining between them. CDR1 is MNHEY, CDR2 SVGAGI, per germline. CDR3 sequence: CASSPDSYNEQFF. CDR3 coding DNA: TGTGCCAGCAGTCCTGACAGCTACAATGAGCAGTTCTTC.

The V and J genes are TRBV20-1 and TRBJ1-3; D is unresolved. The CDR3 contains 11 residues. Germline CDR1 reads DFQATT; CDR2 reads SNEGSKA (reference sequence). V was trimmed by 5 bases and J by 8 bases, leaving 10 bases between them. CDR3 residues: CSAGKVDTIYF. Written as DNA, the CDR3 is TGCAGTGCTGGGAAGGTGGACACCATATATTTT.

Only a few counts were recorded for this clone. This chain links TRBV6-5 with TRBJ1-1; D is undetermined. The germline V and J ends were trimmed by 5 bases and 0 bases, with 7 bases remaining between them. From germline, CDR1 is MNHEY and CDR2 SVGAGI. The CDR3 runs 13 residues. The CDR3 is CASSNELNTEAFF. The CDR3 DNA reads TGTGCCAGCAGTAACGAGTTGAACACTGAAGCTTTCTTT.

The chain links TRBV7-2 to TRBJ1-1; no firm D call. The CDR3 totals 11 residues. Between the trimmed V and J ends, which lost 6 bases and 4 bases, there was a span of 6 bases. Looked up from germline, CDR1 is SGHTA and CDR2 is FQGNSA. The CDR3 protein is CASSGVTEAFF. The CDR3 coding sequence is TGTGCCAGCAGTGGGGTCACTGAAGCTTTCTTT. Drawing the rest from reference TRBV7-2 and TRBJ1-1, the complete variable domain is GAGVSQSPSNKVTEKGKDVELRCDPISGHTALYWYRQSLGQGLEFLIYFQGNSAPDKSGLPSDRFSAERTGGSVSTLTIQRTQQEDSAVYLCASSGVTEAFFGQGTRLTVV.

The chain links TRBV7-9 to TRBJ2-1, with no clear D. Germline CDR1 is SEHNR and CDR2 is FQNEAQ (reference sequence). Trimming cost V 4 bases and J 4 bases, with 11 bases left between them. This CDR3 has 14 amino acids. The CDR3 coding sequence is TGTGCCAGCAGCTCCGTTGTGGGGTACAATGAGCAGTTCTTC. Its protein product is CASSSVVGYNEQFF.

The V and J genes are TRBV30 and TRBJ1-1; 7 bases line up with TRBD1. This CDR3 has 12 amino acids. Germline V CDR1 and CDR2: GTSNPN, SVGIG (reference sequence). The CDR3 reads CALRDRNTEAFF. The CDR3 nucleotides read TGTGCGCTCCGGGACAGGAACACTGAAGCTTTCTTT. Drawing the rest from reference TRBV30 and TRBJ1-1, the complete variable domain is SQTIHQWPATLVQPVGSPLSLECTVEGTSNPNLYWYRQAAGRGLQLLFYSVGIGQISSEVPQNLSASRPQDRQFILSSKKLLLSDSGFYLCALRDRNTEAFFGQGTRLTVV.

The genes are TRBV14 and TRBJ1-2, with D tentatively TRBD1 (5 bases). Germline-derived CDR1 and CDR2 are SGHDN and FVKESK. The CDR3 contains 16 residues. Trimming removed 1 base at V and 8 bases at J, with 20 bases between. For the CDR3, the DNA is TGTGCCAGCAGCCAAGTGCGGGGCGCTGGGACTAGAGGCTACACCTTC. The encoded protein is CASSQVRGAGTRGYTF.

The chain has TRBV4-3 and TRBJ1-4; 7 bases match TRBD1. This CDR3 comprises 15 residues. Germline V gene data show CDR1 as LGHNA and CDR2 as YSLEER. V trimming: 4 bases; J trimming: 8 bases; junction bases outside the gene matches: 10. In DNA, the CDR3 is TGCGCCAGCAGCCCACGACAGGGAGGAGAAGAAAAACTGTTTTTT. Translated, it gives CASSPRQGGEEKLFF.

The V and J genes are TRBV19 and TRBJ2-5, with 11 nucleotides matching TRBD2. The J segment lost 4 bases and the V segment lost 6 bases, leaving 1 base of the junction unmatched. The CDR3 consists of 13 residues. Germline CDR1 and CDR2: LNHDA and SQIVND (reference sequence). This CDR3 reads CASSGTSGETQYF. In DNA, the CDR3 is TGTGCCAGTAGCGGGACTAGCGGAGAGACCCAGTACTTC.

This clone has just a few counts. The chain combines TRBV29-1 with TRBJ2-3; 10 nucleotides line up with TRBD2. V was clipped by 8 bases and J by 3 bases; unmatched bases: 8. The CDR3 is 14 residues long. Germline CDR1 SQVTM, CDR2 ANQGSEA. CDR3 in amino acids: CSTSSGGDTDTQYF. The CDR3 DNA follows: TGCAGCACATCGAGCGGGGGGGATACAGATACGCAGTATTTT.

The table lists this clone with a count of one. The rearrangement uses TRBV9 and TRBJ1-1; D is possibly TRBD1 (5 bases). CDR1 and CDR2 from the germline V gene are SGDLS and YYNGEE. V was cut by 4 bases and J by 6 bases, with 19 bases left in between. The CDR3 spans 15 residues. The CDR3 DNA is TGTGCCAGCAGCCCCAGTGGGGGGGGAGGAGCTGAAGCTTTCTTT. This codes for CASSPSGGGGAEAFF. The full variable domain, in which reference TRBV9 and TRBJ1-1 provide the parts outside the CDR3, is DSGVTQTPKHLITATGQRVTLRCSPRSGDLSVYWYQQSLDQGLQFLIQYYNGEERAKGNILERFSAQQFPDLHSELNLSSLELGDSALYFCASSPSGGGGAEAFFGQGTRLTVV.

The chain combines TRBV20-1 with TRBJ1-2; TRBD1 is a possible D gene (6 bases). Trimming removed 3 bases from V and 7 bases from J, with 9 bases in between. Germline V gene lookup returns CDR1 DFQATT and CDR2 SNEGSKA (reference sequence). The CDR3 consists of 11 residues. The CDR3 sequence: CSARTGGGYTF. The CDR3 DNA is TGCAGTGCTAGGACAGGAGGTGGCTACACCTTC.

The chain links TRBV5-3 to TRBJ1-3; D not resolved. TRBV5-3 is an ORF for which the function is uncertain. The V gene lost 4 bases and the J gene lost 8 bases, with 22 bases spanning the gap. This CDR3 is built from 16 residues. The CDR3 bases are TGTGCCAGAAGCCCTCCGCGGGCCCCACAAGAGGACACCATATATTTT. This gives the protein CARSPPRAPQEDTIYF.

CDR3 protein: CASSFWTRPLGGYTF. The CDR3 nucleotides read TGTGCCAGCAGCTTTTGGACGAGACCTCTAGGTGGCTACACCTTC. This sequence joins TRBV5-4 and TRBJ1-2; no reliable D call. CDR1 and CDR2 from the germline V gene are SGHNT and YYREEE (reference sequence). The CDR3 totals 15 residues. Trimming left V 2 bases short and J 7 bases short, with 18 bases between.

The chain is built from TRBV6-1 and TRBJ2-3, with D possibly matching TRBD2 (6 bases). V was clipped by 1 base and J by 4 bases, with 12 bases between them. The CDR3 covers 15 residues. Germline loops: CDR1 MNHNS, CDR2 SASEGT. CDR3 region: CASSEGETRADTQYF. The CDR3 bases are TGTGCCAGCAGTGAAGGGGAGACTAGGGCAGATACGCAGTATTTT.

The chain joins TRBV29-1 to TRBJ2-5, with D possibly TRBD1 on 6 matching bases. Trimming cost V 3 bases and J 9 bases, with 17 bases left between them. Per the germline V gene, CDR1 is SQVTM and CDR2 is ANQGSEA. CDR3 length equals 13 residues. The CDR3 DNA follows: TGCAGCGTTGAGGACAGTCCCCTCTCTTCCCAGTACTTC. Its translation is CSVEDSPLSSQYF.

This clone occurred once. The chain has TRBV18 and TRBJ2-1, with 7 bases lining up with TRBD1. V lost 4 bases and J lost 4; bases outside the gene matches: 10. The CDR3 runs 16 residues. CDR1 and CDR2 from the germline V gene are KGHSH and LQKENI. CDR3 in amino acids: CASSRSRDSIYNEQFF. CDR3 nucleotide sequence: TGTGCCAGCTCACGGAGCCGGGACAGCATTTACAATGAGCAGTTCTTC.

The V gene is TRBV6-6, the J gene TRBJ1-1; no clear D. The CDR3 length is 12 residues. V lost 7 bases and J 5 bases, leaving 11 bases between the germline ends. Germline V lookup: CDR1 MNHNY, CDR2 SVGAGI (reference sequence). CDR3 sequence: CASTYGRTEAFF. The CDR3 region has the DNA TGTGCCAGCACCTACGGGAGGACTGAAGCTTTCTTT.

V gene TRBV7-2 combines with J gene TRBJ1-4, with D tentatively TRBD1 (6 bases). The V gene's germline CDR1 is SGHTA and CDR2 FQGNSA. The CDR3 consists of 14 residues. Trimming stripped 2 bases from V and 7 bases from J, with 11 bases between. The CDR3 region has the DNA TGTGCCAGCAGCTTACGGGGGGCGAGTGAAAAACTGTTTTTT. Translation gives CASSLRGASEKLFF.

V and J are TRBV6-5 and TRBJ1-2, with 11 bases lining up with TRBD1. The ends lost 6 bases at V and 7 bases at J; junction bases unmatched: 4. Germline loops: CDR1 MNHEY, CDR2 SVGAGI. This CDR3 spans 13 amino acids. CDR3 sequence reads: CASRRGTGGGYTF. CDR3 coding DNA: TGTGCCAGCAGACGTGGGACAGGGGGTGGCTACACCTTC.